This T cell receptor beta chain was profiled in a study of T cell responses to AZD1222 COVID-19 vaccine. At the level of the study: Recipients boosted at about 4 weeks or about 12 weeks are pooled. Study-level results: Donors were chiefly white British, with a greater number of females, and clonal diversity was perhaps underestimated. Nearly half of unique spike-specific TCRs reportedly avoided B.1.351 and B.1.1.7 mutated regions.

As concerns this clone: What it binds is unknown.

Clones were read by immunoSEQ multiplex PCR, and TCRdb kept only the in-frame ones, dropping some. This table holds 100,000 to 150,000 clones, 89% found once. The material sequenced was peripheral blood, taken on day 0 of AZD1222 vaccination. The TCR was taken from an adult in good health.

Here the CDR3 DNA reads TGTGCCTGGGCAACCGGGACAGGAATCAGGAGCAATCAGCCCCAGCATTTT. It encodes CAWATGTGIRSNQPQHF. J is TRBJ1-5 and V is TRBV30, with 8 bases lining up with TRBD1. With 5 bases clipped from V and 1 base from J, the junction kept 13 bases outside the gene matches. The CDR3 covers 17 residues. From germline, CDR1 is GTSNPN and CDR2 SVGIG (reference sequence).